What follows is one T cell receptor (beta chain) and its context. V was pared by 2 bases and J by 1 base, with 10 bases between. The V gene's germline CDR1 is LGHNA and CDR2 YSLEER. The CDR3 contains 15 residues. Authors' processing steps: Reference gene primer amplification yielded estimated nucleated cell counts. Sequencing was performed with immunoSEQ multiplex PCR; in TCRdb, only in-frame clones are kept and a portion is missing. V and J calls and clone size are those listed in that table; D and trimming were worked out from the DNA. The table shows about 99,000 clones, with 90% to 95% occurring only once. The source of the sample is a study of blood T cell repertoires in COVID-19. At the level of the study: Italy, Spain and the United States were the sources of the convalescent and acute COVID-19 samples. Sources were T cells, B-cell-depleted T cells, or PBMCs; the material itself was cDNA or gDNA.

V usage is TRBV4-3 and J usage is TRBJ2-3; unclear D gene. The clonotype comes from a human donor in a cohort sampled during active COVID-19. The sequencing sample was made of peripheral blood. DNA of the CDR3: TGCGCCAGCAGCCAATTGGTCGTAGGCACAGATACGCAGTATTTT. Its protein product is CASSQLVVGTDTQYF.